Reported below is one T cell receptor beta chain. Its cognate antigen has yet to be identified. Per-base qualities were not stored, and no clone one base away is much larger. No treatment had been received by any patient before thyroid surgery. Using T-cell receptor beta sequencing, the researchers looked back retrospectively at clinical samples from patients, gathered between about 2012 and 2019. This sample was taken from a study of metastatic and nonmetastatic thyroid tumors (dated by TCRdb to the early 2020s). Turning to the overall study: For patients with malignant and with benign thyroid disease, the researchers compared repertoires between peripheral blood samples and tumor or nodule tissue samples. Overall study results and their limits: In both blood and tumor samples, malignant tumors were reported to have significantly higher TCR beta diversity than benign nodules.

Preparation of the library involved PCR. TCRdb records Illumina HiSeq 4000 as the sequencer. High-throughput sequencing was used to profile the TCR beta-chain CDR3 region of every patient. On the study's bioinformatics: A classifier to discriminate distant-metastatic papillary thyroid cancer patients was built from CDR3 differences across clinicopathological groups. The Shannon index was used to assess repertoire diversity, and the Morisita-Horn index was used to assess tumor-blood repertoire similarity. TCRdb's own reprocessing of the public reads used fastp at Q25 and MiXCR and kept productive beta chains. None of the V and J calls come from the authors' own analysis; TCRdb made them. The sample table records 30,000 to 35,000 clones; 14% to 15% of these occur just once. The ten most abundant clones make up under 20% of the sample. Trimmed from V: 4 bases; trimmed from J: 4 bases; junction bases lacking a gene match: 9. The CDR3 runs 16 amino acids, cysteine and phenylalanine included. The retained sequence is limited to the CDR3, 48 bases, with the frame set at the first base. According to the germline V gene (reference sequence), CDR1 reads LGHDT and CDR2 reads YNNKEL.

The source is a male donor with papillary thyroid cancer or a benign thyroid nodule (not recorded which). Some clones in this sample may be carry-over from other donors' samples. Sequenced: blood. In this chain, TRBV3-1 is recombined with TRBJ2-1; 8 middle bases align to TRBD2. The DNA sequence is as follows: TGTGCCAGCAGCCCCACCGGGAGGGAAATGTACAATGAGCAGTTCTTC. Translated, it gives CASSPTGREMYNEQFF.